One and the same sample provided the 7 T cell receptor beta chains below, sequenced in a study of T-cell reconstitution after alpha-beta-depleted transplantation in children. Library preparation (for TCRbeta) was performed with unique molecular identifiers. TCRdb re-called the PCR reads with MiXCR, one entry per CDR3 protein. The table includes 530,000 or so distinct CDR3 sequences, roughly 27% detected once. This sample comprised PBMCs, obtained before TCRalphabeta/CD19-depleted stem cell transplant. These receptors were obtained from a boy in the first two years of life with Wiskott-Aldrich syndrome, due to receive a stem cell transplant.

The chain has TRBV20-1 and TRBJ2-7, with 8 positions matching TRBD2. Germline CDR1 is DFQATT and CDR2 is SNEGSKA (reference sequence). The V gene end was trimmed by 3 bases and the J gene end by 4 bases; junction bases not matched to a gene: 11. The CDR3 is made up of 15 amino acids. CDR3 sequence (DNA): TGCAGTGCTAGCCCGGGAGGGCCGGTCCTGTACGAGCAGTACTTC. This translates into CSASPGGPVLYEQYF.

This clonotype was picked up a small number of times. The chain links TRBV10-3 to TRBJ2-1, with D uncertain. The CDR3 totals 14 residues. V was pared by 10 bases and J by 0 bases, with 13 bases between. CDR1 is ENHRY, CDR2 SYGVKD, per germline. DNA for the CDR3: TGTGCCACGAACACTGGTAGCTCCTACAATGAGCAGTTCTTC. Its translation is CATNTGSSYNEQFF.

V usage is TRBV5-4 and J usage is TRBJ2-6; D uncertain. V dropped 2 bases and J dropped 0 bases, with 15 bases sitting between them. Germline CDR1 is SGHNT and CDR2 is YYREEE (reference sequence). The CDR3 is 18 residues long. For the CDR3, the DNA is TGTGCCAGCAGCTTCGGGTTGACCCCGGGCTCTGGGGCCAACGTCCTGACTTTC. Translation: CASSFGLTPGSGANVLTF.

The chain combines TRBV5-1 with TRBJ2-7; D gene uncertain. This CDR3 contains 15 residues. Germline V CDR1 and CDR2: SGHRS, YFSETQ. Trimming took 0 bases from V and 3 from J, leaving 13 bases between them. CDR3 nucleotides: TGCGCCAGCAGCTTGGCCCCCTCACCTATCTACGAGCAGTACTTC. Its translation is CASSLAPSPIYEQYF.

The J gene is TRBJ2-5, the V gene TRBV20-1; D gene unclear. This CDR3 comprises 11 residues. Trimming left V 2 bases short and J 4 bases short, with 5 bases between. In germline, CDR1 is DFQATT, CDR2 SNEGSKA (reference sequence). CDR3 region: CSARSLETQYF. The CDR3 coding sequence is TGCAGTGCTAGATCATTAGAGACCCAGTACTTC.

This clonotype turned up a few times. The V and J genes are TRBV6-5 and TRBJ2-2; 7 nucleotides match TRBD1. Germline values: CDR1 MNHEY, CDR2 SVGAGI. The CDR3 is 14 residues long. The J segment lost 5 bases and the V segment lost 2 bases, leaving 2 bases of the junction unmatched. The CDR3 loop is CASSYTGDTGELFF. CDR3 DNA sequence: TGTGCCAGCAGTTACACAGGGGATACCGGGGAGCTGTTTTTT.

The V gene is TRBV5-1, the J gene TRBJ2-1, with a possible D match to TRBD2 (6 bases). V was trimmed by 7 bases and J by 6 bases, leaving 20 bases between them. Germline V gene sequence: CDR1 SGHRS, CDR2 YFSETQ. The CDR3 contains 15 residues. This CDR3 is CASRMRREPRNEQFF. For the CDR3, the DNA is TGCGCCAGCCGCATGAGGCGGGAACCTCGCAATGAGCAGTTCTTC.